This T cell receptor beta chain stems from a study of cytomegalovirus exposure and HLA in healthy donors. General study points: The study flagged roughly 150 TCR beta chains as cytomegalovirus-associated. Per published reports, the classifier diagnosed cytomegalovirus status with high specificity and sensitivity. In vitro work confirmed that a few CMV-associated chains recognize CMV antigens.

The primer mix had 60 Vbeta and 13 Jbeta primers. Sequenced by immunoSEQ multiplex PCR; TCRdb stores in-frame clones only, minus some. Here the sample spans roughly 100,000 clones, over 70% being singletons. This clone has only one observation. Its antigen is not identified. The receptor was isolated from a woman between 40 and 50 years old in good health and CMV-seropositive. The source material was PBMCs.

The CDR3 here is CASSVGSMNTEAFF. CDR3 DNA: TGTGCCAGCAGCGTAGGGAGCATGAACACTGAAGCTTTCTTT. This sequence joins TRBV9 and TRBJ1-1; no reliable D call. With 0 bases removed from V and 0 bases from J, the gap between germline ends came to 6 bases. CDR3 length equals 14 residues. Looked up from germline, CDR1 is SGDLS and CDR2 is YYNGEE. The variable domain in full, completed from reference TRBV9 and TRBJ1-1, reads DSGVTQTPKHLITATGQRVTLRCSPRSGDLSVYWYQQSLDQGLQFLIQYYNGEERAKGNILERFSAQQFPDLHSELNLSSLELGDSALYFCASSVGSMNTEAFFGQGTRLTVV.